This TCR beta chain was profiled in a study of blood T cell repertoires in COVID-19. Study context: The United States, Italy and Spain provided the acute and convalescent COVID-19 samples. PBMCs, B-cell-depleted T cells, or T cells were the source of the cDNA or gDNA that made up the material.

Profiling relied on immunoSEQ multiplex PCR, and the TCRdb table lists in-frame clones only, not all of them. The sample consists of 55,000 or so clones, roughly 85% of them appearing once. The CDR3 spans 14 residues. CDR1 is SGHRS, CDR2 YFSETQ, per germline. The ends were cut back, 0 bases at V and 7 bases at J, with 13 bases in the middle. Sample: peripheral blood. The TCR sequence derives from a human donor in a cohort sampled during active COVID-19. The chain links TRBV5-1 to TRBJ1-2; no clear D. The CDR3 DNA follows: TGCGCCAGCAGCTTGGATGGCGATGGAGTTGGCTACACCTTC. As protein: CASSLDGDGVGYTF. Full variable domain (remainder filled in from reference TRBV5-1 and TRBJ1-2): KAGVTQTPRYLIKTRGQQVTLSCSPISGHRSVSWYQQTPGQGLQFLFEYFSETQRNKGNFPGRFSGRQFSNSRSEMNVSTLELGDSALYLCASSLDGDGVGYTFGSGTRLTVV.